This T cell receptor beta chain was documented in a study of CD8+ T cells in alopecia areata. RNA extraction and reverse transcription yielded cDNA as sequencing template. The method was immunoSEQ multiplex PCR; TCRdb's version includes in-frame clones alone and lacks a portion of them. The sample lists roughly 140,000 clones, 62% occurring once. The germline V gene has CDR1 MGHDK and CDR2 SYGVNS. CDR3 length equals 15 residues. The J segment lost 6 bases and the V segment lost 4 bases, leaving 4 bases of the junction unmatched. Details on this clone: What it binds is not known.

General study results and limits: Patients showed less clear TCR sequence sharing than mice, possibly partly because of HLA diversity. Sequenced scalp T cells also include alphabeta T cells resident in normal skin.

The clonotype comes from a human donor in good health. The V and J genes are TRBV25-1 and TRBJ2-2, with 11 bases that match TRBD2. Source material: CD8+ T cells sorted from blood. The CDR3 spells CASSAPLAGAGELFF. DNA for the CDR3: TGTGCCAGCAGTGCCCCACTAGCGGGAGCCGGGGAGCTGTTTTTT.